This T cell receptor beta chain was retrieved from a study of blood T cells in healthy people across ages. Study-wide results and limits: Long-lived donors exceeded aged donors in naive CD4+ cells and diversity.

In the case of this clonotype: Its antigen is not identified.

CDR1 and CDR2 (germline): MGHDK, SYGVNS. This CDR3 contains 13 residues. PCR was performed a second time for about 7 to 12 cycles using a sample-barcoded 5' primer and a J-beta primer mix. The authors tagged each cDNA molecule using a template-switch adaptor with 12 random nucleotides. Each CDR3 protein is one row after TCRdb ran MiXCR on the 5' RACE reads. Of some 1.1 million distinct CDR3 sequences in the sample, roughly two fifths were seen once. Sequenced sample: blood. The sequence derives from a man aged 18 to 29 in good health. This chain links TRBV25-1 with TRBJ2-1, with D tentatively TRBD1 (5 bases). The J call is uncertain, as TRBJ2-7 better fits the DNA end. The CDR3: CASSDTWGGEQYF. The CDR3 nucleotides read TGTGCCAGCAGTGACACTTGGGGCGGCGAGCAGTACTTC.